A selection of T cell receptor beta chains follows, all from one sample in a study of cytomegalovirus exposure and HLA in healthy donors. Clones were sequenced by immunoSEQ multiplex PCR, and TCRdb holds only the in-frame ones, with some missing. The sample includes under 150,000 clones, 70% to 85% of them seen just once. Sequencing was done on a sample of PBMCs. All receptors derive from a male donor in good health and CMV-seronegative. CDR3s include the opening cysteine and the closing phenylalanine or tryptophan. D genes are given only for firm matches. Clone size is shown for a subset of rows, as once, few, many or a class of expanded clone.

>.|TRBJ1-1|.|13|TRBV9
TGTGCCAGCAGCTTGGGGGGGGACACTGAAGCTTTCTTT
CASSLGGDTEAFF
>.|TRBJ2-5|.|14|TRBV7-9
TGTGCCACCTCAACATCGGCCGGGAAAGAGACCCAGTACTTC
CATSTSAGKETQYF
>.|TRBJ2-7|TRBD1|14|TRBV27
TGTGCCAGCAGTTCGACAGGGTCGGGCTACGAGCAGTACTTC
CASSSTGSGYEQYF
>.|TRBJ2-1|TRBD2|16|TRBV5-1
TGCGCCAGCAGCCCCAGACTAGCGGCACACTACAATGAGCAGTTCTTC
CASSPRLAAHYNEQFF
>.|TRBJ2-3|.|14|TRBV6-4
TGTGCCAGCAGTGAACGGGGATCCACAGATACGCAGTATTTT
CASSERGSTDTQYF
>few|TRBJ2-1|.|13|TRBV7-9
TGTGCCAGCAGCCTCGGGACTCACAATGAGCAGTTCTTC
CASSLGTHNEQFF
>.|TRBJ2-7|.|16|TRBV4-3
TGCGCCAGCAGCCATGCGCTTGCGGGGGACACCTACGAGCAGTACTTC
CASSHALAGDTYEQYF
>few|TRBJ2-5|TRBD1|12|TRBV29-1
TGCAGCGGGCAAGACAGGGGGGAGACCCAGTACTTC
CSGQDRGETQYF
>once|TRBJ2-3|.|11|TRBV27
TGTGCCAGCAGCCGCGGGGATACGCAGTATTTT
CASSRGDTQYF
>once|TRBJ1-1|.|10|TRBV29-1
TGCAGCGCTATGATCACTGAAGCTTTCTTT
CSAMITEAFF
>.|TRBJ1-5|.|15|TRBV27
TGTGCCAGCAGTTTATCAGGGGCCTACAATCAGCCCCAGCATTTT
CASSLSGAYNQPQHF
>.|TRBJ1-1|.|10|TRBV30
TGTGCCTGGAGTTACGGTGAAGCTTTCTTT
CAWSYGEAFF
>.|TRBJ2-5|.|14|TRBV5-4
TGTGCCAGCAGCTCGAGGAGCCCCGAAGAGACCCAGTACTTC
CASSSRSPEETQYF
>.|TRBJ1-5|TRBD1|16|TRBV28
TGTGCCAGCAGTTCGCCCGGGACAGGGTGGAATCAGCCCCAGCATTTT
CASSSPGTGWNQPQHF
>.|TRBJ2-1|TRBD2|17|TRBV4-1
TGCGCCAGCAGCCATGACCCCGGGACTAGCGGACTCAATGAGCAGTTCTTC
CASSHDPGTSGLNEQFF